The 15 T cell receptor beta chains below all came from one sample that was sequenced in a study of IL-17A CD8 T cells in psoriatic arthritis synovium. Repertoires were generated with immunoSEQ multiplex PCR, while TCRdb's copy carries only in-frame clones and drops some. This sample has some 1,900 clones, with approximately 69% found just once. Psoriatic arthritis patients had synovial fluid drawn from joints that were actively inflamed. Sequenced: memory CD8+ T cells from synovial fluid. Subset in this sample: bulk memory CD8+ T cells (CD45RA-CD27+/- and CD45RA+CD27-). These receptor sequences come from a human donor with psoriatic arthritis.

J is TRBJ2-1 and V is TRBV5-4, with unresolved D. The length of the CDR3 is 14 residues. Germline V gives CDR1 SGHNT, CDR2 YYREEE (reference sequence). V was clipped by 4 bases and J by 7 bases, with 15 bases between them. In nucleotides, the CDR3 is TGTGCCAGCAGCGGATCGTCGATATTAAATGAGCAGTTCTTC. It encodes CASSGSSILNEQFF. Looking up the rest from reference TRBV5-4 and TRBJ2-1 gives the full variable domain: ETGVTQSPTHLIKTRGQQVTLRCSSQSGHNTVSWYQQALGQGPQFIFQYYREEENGRGNFPPRFSGLQFPNYSSELNVNALELDDSALYLCASSGSSILNEQFFGPGTRLTVL.

The rearrangement joins TRBV29-1 to TRBJ1-1; D is unclear. The germline CDR1 and CDR2 sequences are SQVTM and ANQGSEA. There are 12 residues in the CDR3. V gave up 0 bases and J gave up 1 base, with 3 bases separating them. The CDR3 protein is CSVEEGNTEAFF. CDR3 DNA sequence: TGCAGCGTTGAAGAAGGGAACACTGAAGCTTTCTTT.

The chain joins TRBV28 to TRBJ2-1; TRBD1 is a possible D gene (5 bases). The CDR3 spans 15 residues. CDR1 is MDHEN, CDR2 SYDVKM, per germline. Trimming left V 2 bases short and J 6 bases short, with 14 bases between. The CDR3 coding sequence is TGTGCCAGCAGTTTAAGACTTTCCAGGGCCAATGAGCAGTTCTTC. The encoded protein is CASSLRLSRANEQFF.

This chain joins TRBV4-3 and TRBJ2-3, with D possibly called TRBD1 or TRBD2 (6 bases each). Germline CDR1 and CDR2: LGHNA and YSLEER. There are 17 residues in the CDR3. Trimming stripped 4 bases from V and 0 bases from J, with 17 bases between. In DNA form, the CDR3 reads TGCGCCAGCAGCCCGTCCGGGGGCACAGCTAGCACAGATACGCAGTATTTT. Encoded protein: CASSPSGGTASTDTQYF.

This clone was counted a few times. J is TRBJ1-5 and V is TRBV7-9; D is uncertain. The CDR3 has 12 amino acids. Germline CDR1 SEHNR, CDR2 FQNEAQ (reference sequence). V was pared by 1 base and J by 6 bases, with 4 bases between. The CDR3 region has the DNA TGTGCCAGCAGCTTAGGAACTCAGCCCCAGCATTTT. Translating it yields CASSLGTQPQHF.

This clone is a singleton in its sample. The V gene is TRBV5-4, the J gene TRBJ2-3; either TRBD1 or TRBD2 may fit D (8 bases each). Looked up from germline, CDR1 is SGHNT and CDR2 is YYREEE (reference sequence). This CDR3 comprises 17 residues. Trimming took 6 bases from V and 4 from J, leaving 24 bases between them. CDR3 in amino acids: CASTTRGRGGRPDTQYF. Here the CDR3 DNA reads TGTGCCAGCACAACCAGGGGGCGCGGGGGGCGCCCAGATACGCAGTATTTT.

This sequence joins TRBV11-2 and TRBJ1-4, with a possible D match to TRBD1 (5 bases). Per germline, CDR1 SGHAT and CDR2 FQNNGV. The ends were cut back, 5 bases at V and 5 bases at J, with 18 bases in the middle. This CDR3 contains 16 residues. The CDR3 sequence is CASSRSAGDRNEKLFF. The CDR3, as DNA: TGTGCCAGCAGCCGTTCGGCGGGAGACAGAAATGAAAAACTGTTTTTT.

The chain carries TRBV6-5 and TRBJ2-3; D remains unclear. CDR1 is MNHEY, CDR2 SVGAGI, per germline. CDR3 length: 15 residues. Trimming took 0 bases from V and 2 from J, leaving 9 bases between them. CDR3 bases: TGTGCCAGCAGTTACTCACAGAGATACACAGATACGCAGTATTTT. Amino acids: CASSYSQRYTDTQYF.

In the case of this clone: Other DNA sequences in the sample encode the same CDR3. J is TRBJ1-2 and V is TRBV5-1; the D gene is possibly TRBD1 (5 bases). Trimming left V 3 bases short and J 4 bases short, with 16 bases between. The CDR3 contains 15 residues. Germline V CDR1 and CDR2: SGHRS, YFSETQ. The DNA for the CDR3 is TGCGCCAGCAGCTACGACAGTTCGCTGAGCTATGGCTACACCTTC. It encodes CASSYDSSLSYGYTF. The full variable domain, completed using reference TRBV5-1 and TRBJ1-2, is KAGVTQTPRYLIKTRGQQVTLSCSPISGHRSVSWYQQTPGQGLQFLFEYFSETQRNKGNFPGRFSGRQFSNSRSEMNVSTLELGDSALYLCASSYDSSLSYGYTFGSGTRLTVV.

The J gene is TRBJ2-3, the V gene TRBV12-5, with no clear D. V was trimmed by 5 bases and J by 1 base, leaving 7 bases between them. This CDR3 has 13 amino acids. Germline-derived CDR1 and CDR2 are LGHNT and FRNRAP. The CDR3 region is CASGHQRTDTQYF. CDR3 in DNA: TGTGCTAGTGGTCACCAACGCACAGATACGCAGTATTTT. Complete variable domain (other parts from reference TRBV12-5 and TRBJ2-3): DARVTQTPRHKVTEMGQEVTMRCQPILGHNTVFWYRQTMMQGLELLAYFRNRAPLDDSGMPKDRFSAEMPDATLATLKIQPSEPRDSAVYFCASGHQRTDTQYFGPGTRLTVL.

The genes are TRBV27 and TRBJ2-7; unclear D gene. The CDR3 spans 13 residues. Germline V gene lookup returns CDR1 MNHEY and CDR2 SMNVEV (reference sequence). Trimming removed 5 bases at V and 2 bases at J, with 10 bases between. CDR3 region: CASSGQPPYEQYF. The CDR3, as DNA: TGTGCCAGCAGTGGGCAGCCCCCCTACGAGCAGTACTTC.

The gene calls are TRBV7-8 and TRBJ1-5; D may be TRBD1 (6 bases). V dropped 5 bases and J dropped 7 bases, with 12 bases sitting between them. The CDR3 is made up of 13 amino acids. Germline lookup yields CDR1 SGHVS and CDR2 FQNEAQ. In nucleotides, the CDR3 is TGTGCCAGCAGCGGGACATTCAGCCAGCCCCAGCATTTT. Amino acids: CASSGTFSQPQHF.

The chain carries TRBV25-1 and TRBJ1-2; 9 bases match TRBD1. V dropped 4 bases and J dropped 2; count of bases not matched to a gene: 2. This CDR3 is built from 14 residues. Germline assignment: CDR1 MGHDK and CDR2 SYGVNS. The CDR3 spells CASSAGTGNYGYTF. CDR3 nucleotide sequence: TGTGCCAGCAGTGCCGGGACAGGGAACTATGGCTACACCTTC.

This sequence joins TRBV5-6 and TRBJ1-2; no clear D gene. The CDR3 loop spans 11 amino acids. Looked up from germline, CDR1 is SGHDT and CDR2 is YYEEEE. Between the trimmed V and J ends, which lost 3 bases and 8 bases, there was a span of 8 bases. CDR3 sequence reads: CASSYSGGYTF. CDR3 coding DNA: TGTGCCAGCAGCTACTCAGGCGGCTACACCTTC.

This clone rates as large. V usage is TRBV6-5 and J usage is TRBJ1-2, with 7 positions matching TRBD1. Germline lookup yields CDR1 MNHEY and CDR2 SVGAGI. J was trimmed by 7 bases and V by 4 bases; bases with no gene match: 9. The CDR3 runs to 14 residues. The CDR3 sequence: CASSSLTGSSGYTF. The CDR3 nucleotides read TGTGCCAGCAGTTCCTTGACAGGGTCTAGTGGCTACACCTTC.